The rows below give T cell receptor beta chains drawn from one sample of a study of OX40 agonist ivuxolimab in advanced cancers. The method was immunoSEQ multiplex PCR; TCRdb's version includes in-frame clones alone and lacks a portion of them. The sample includes 65,000 to 75,000 clones, 80% to 90% seen only once; the top ten take under 4.5%. The sample consisted of CD4+ or CD8+ T cells sorted from blood, taken in a trial of the OX40 agonist ivuxolimab. Source of these receptors: an adult with an advanced solid tumor such as melanoma, head and neck, liver or kidney cancer. Each CDR3 is given without its conserved first and last residue.

TRBJ2-4,TRBV2,ASSGLAENIQY
TRBJ1-3,TRBV2,ASSRDRNSGNTIY
TRBJ2-7,TRBV5-1,ASSLETAYEQY
TRBJ2-1,TRBV2,ASSDTGTSGRSSYNEQF
TRBJ2-1,TRBV4-2,ASSREIAGVNEQF
TRBJ2-2,TRBV11-3,ASARGLAGEGGELF
TRBJ2-7,TRBV7-2,ASLPRAGTSEQY
TRBJ1-5,TRBV19,ASNRDRNQPQH
TRBJ2-3,TRBV4-2,ASSRAPGTDTQY
TRBJ2-3,TRBV7-2,ASSLGFDTQY
TRBJ2-3,TRBV27,ASSSPRGRIGDTQY
TRBJ2-1,TRBV7-2,ASRRRGGPGGENEQF
TRBJ2-7,TRBV4-2,ASSLATSYEQY
TRBJ2-5,TRBV5-6,ASSFVGLQETQY
TRBJ1-6,TRBV6-5,ASSYRGDTYNSPLH
TRBJ1-2,TRBV9,ASSASSRTANYGYT
TRBJ2-7,TRBV28,ASSLWSGRAKNEQY
TRBJ2-7,TRBV6-5,ASRVSVVYEQY
TRBJ1-6,TRBV14,ASSQVTGGNSPLH
TRBJ2-2,TRBV2,ASSYVGAGELF
TRBJ1-4,TRBV9,ASSDGSNEKLF
TRBJ2-7,TRBV5-1,ASSLGTGISYEQY
TRBJ1-1,TRBV19,ATKYRSMNTEAF
TRBJ1-1,TRBV30,AWSVQGNTEAF
TRBJ1-5,TRBV15,ATSRDSGQAGQPQH
TRBJ1-1,TRBV6-6,ASSYPLEEAF